The sequence of this T cell receptor (beta chain) was determined in a study of PD-L1 blockade in urothelial cancer (dated by TCRdb to 2017 to 2019). About the study as a whole: All patients started therapy at some point between 2014 and 2016 and received atezolizumab 1,200 mg intravenously every 3 weeks. Twenty-five of 29 patients were males with bladder-origin urothelial cancer, and 18 of 29 reported a prior smoking history. Patients had an ECOG performance status of 0 or 1 and had received between 0 and 3 prior chemotherapy regimens. Blood samples were analyzed at two time points: 3 weeks after treatment start (second dose) and 6 weeks after treatment start. A median of about 150,000 T cells and around 81,000 unique TCRs was obtained from blood samples, and a median clonality of 0.080 was observed. The study was an exploratory multi-omic analysis of somatic, immune and clinical correlates of response to PD-L1 blockade with atezolizumab in urothelial cancer. Pretreatment tumor samples, along with matched peripheral blood collected serially before and after atezolizumab treatment, underwent TCR sequencing. Durable clinical benefit was defined as a progression-free survival longer than 6 months, and TCR features were additionally tested against progression-free survival and overall survival. In the same patients, whole exome sequencing and RNA sequencing of pretreatment tumors were performed in addition to TCR sequencing. Nine or ten patients reached durable clinical benefit, while some 21 patients did not. Pretreatment blood TCR-seq was available for under 35 patients, at least one posttreatment blood collection was obtained for about 24 patients, and tumor TCR-seq was available for about 24 patients. What the research found in general, with its limitations: Because the sample size was small (n ≈ 30) and many exploratory analyses were performed, the results are intended to be hypothesis-generating. At 3 weeks after the start of treatment, tumor-associated TCR clones in peripheral blood had expanded more in patients with durable benefit (n of about 22, p = 0.022). Improved progression-free and overall survival was associated with having pretreatment peripheral blood TCR clonality below the median.

Taken with the paper, the label for time point translates to: peripheral blood 6 weeks after treatment start. A total of 25 to 30 patients with locally advanced or metastatic urothelial carcinoma, treated at Memorial Sloan Kettering on a trial protocol, made up the cohort. Peripheral blood mononuclear cells were collected pretreatment and during treatment, at between 1 and 8 total time points per patient. The Qiagen DNeasy Blood extraction kit was used to purify genomic DNA from total PBMCs and tumor samples. PBMCs were collected pretreatment and during treatment and were isolated and stored as previously described. Remarks on this clone: What antigen it recognizes has not been identified. No much larger clone exists at a distance of one base, and base qualities are not known.

CDR1 and CDR2 (SGHDT, YYEEEE) derive from the germline V gene. From its cysteine to its phenylalanine, the CDR3 spans 17 amino acids. Just CDR3 DNA is preserved here, 51 bases in frame from base 1. V loses 4 bases of germline sequence and J loses 5 bases, and the interval between the two ends is 23 bases. Each PCR received spiked-in synthetic TCR analog templates so that absolute template abundance could be estimated from read counts. Using the immunoSEQ assay, TCRbeta CDR3 regions were amplified from genomic DNA with bias-controlled V and J gene primers. Sequencing of rearranged TCRbeta segments was done at approximately 20X coverage. The authors' pipeline ran thus. Sequencing errors were corrected by clustering and CDR3s were annotated against IMGT to assign V, D and J genes. Out-of-frame and stop-codon sequences were excluded, and only productive TCRbeta rearrangements were used in downstream analyses. Clonality was calculated as one minus the Shannon entropy normalized by the log of the number of unique productive sequences. Clones differing between time points or between blood and tumor were identified using Fisher's exact test with Benjamini-Hochberg correction, with an adjusted p below 0.01 applied as the threshold. TCRdb mirrors the immuneACCESS table, restricted to in-frame sequences. Some clones are absent from its copies; in checked studies, under half trace to an unresolved V gene, and the reason for the others is unknown. V, J and clone size are those of that table, while D and trimming were read from the DNA. This sample lists under 70,000 clones; more than 70% were detected once. Clones ranked in the top ten supply 11% of the sample.

The input for sequencing was PBMCs, taken around atezolizumab (anti-PD-L1) treatment. This sequence uses TRBV5-6 and TRBJ2-3; a confident D gene designation cannot be given. This TCR derives from a man in his sixties with urothelial cancer. The nucleotide sequence reads as follows: TGTGCCAGCAGCCCCGGCTGGGTAGCTGGTCGAGGAGATACGCAGTATTTT. This sequence encodes CASSPGWVAGRGDTQYF.